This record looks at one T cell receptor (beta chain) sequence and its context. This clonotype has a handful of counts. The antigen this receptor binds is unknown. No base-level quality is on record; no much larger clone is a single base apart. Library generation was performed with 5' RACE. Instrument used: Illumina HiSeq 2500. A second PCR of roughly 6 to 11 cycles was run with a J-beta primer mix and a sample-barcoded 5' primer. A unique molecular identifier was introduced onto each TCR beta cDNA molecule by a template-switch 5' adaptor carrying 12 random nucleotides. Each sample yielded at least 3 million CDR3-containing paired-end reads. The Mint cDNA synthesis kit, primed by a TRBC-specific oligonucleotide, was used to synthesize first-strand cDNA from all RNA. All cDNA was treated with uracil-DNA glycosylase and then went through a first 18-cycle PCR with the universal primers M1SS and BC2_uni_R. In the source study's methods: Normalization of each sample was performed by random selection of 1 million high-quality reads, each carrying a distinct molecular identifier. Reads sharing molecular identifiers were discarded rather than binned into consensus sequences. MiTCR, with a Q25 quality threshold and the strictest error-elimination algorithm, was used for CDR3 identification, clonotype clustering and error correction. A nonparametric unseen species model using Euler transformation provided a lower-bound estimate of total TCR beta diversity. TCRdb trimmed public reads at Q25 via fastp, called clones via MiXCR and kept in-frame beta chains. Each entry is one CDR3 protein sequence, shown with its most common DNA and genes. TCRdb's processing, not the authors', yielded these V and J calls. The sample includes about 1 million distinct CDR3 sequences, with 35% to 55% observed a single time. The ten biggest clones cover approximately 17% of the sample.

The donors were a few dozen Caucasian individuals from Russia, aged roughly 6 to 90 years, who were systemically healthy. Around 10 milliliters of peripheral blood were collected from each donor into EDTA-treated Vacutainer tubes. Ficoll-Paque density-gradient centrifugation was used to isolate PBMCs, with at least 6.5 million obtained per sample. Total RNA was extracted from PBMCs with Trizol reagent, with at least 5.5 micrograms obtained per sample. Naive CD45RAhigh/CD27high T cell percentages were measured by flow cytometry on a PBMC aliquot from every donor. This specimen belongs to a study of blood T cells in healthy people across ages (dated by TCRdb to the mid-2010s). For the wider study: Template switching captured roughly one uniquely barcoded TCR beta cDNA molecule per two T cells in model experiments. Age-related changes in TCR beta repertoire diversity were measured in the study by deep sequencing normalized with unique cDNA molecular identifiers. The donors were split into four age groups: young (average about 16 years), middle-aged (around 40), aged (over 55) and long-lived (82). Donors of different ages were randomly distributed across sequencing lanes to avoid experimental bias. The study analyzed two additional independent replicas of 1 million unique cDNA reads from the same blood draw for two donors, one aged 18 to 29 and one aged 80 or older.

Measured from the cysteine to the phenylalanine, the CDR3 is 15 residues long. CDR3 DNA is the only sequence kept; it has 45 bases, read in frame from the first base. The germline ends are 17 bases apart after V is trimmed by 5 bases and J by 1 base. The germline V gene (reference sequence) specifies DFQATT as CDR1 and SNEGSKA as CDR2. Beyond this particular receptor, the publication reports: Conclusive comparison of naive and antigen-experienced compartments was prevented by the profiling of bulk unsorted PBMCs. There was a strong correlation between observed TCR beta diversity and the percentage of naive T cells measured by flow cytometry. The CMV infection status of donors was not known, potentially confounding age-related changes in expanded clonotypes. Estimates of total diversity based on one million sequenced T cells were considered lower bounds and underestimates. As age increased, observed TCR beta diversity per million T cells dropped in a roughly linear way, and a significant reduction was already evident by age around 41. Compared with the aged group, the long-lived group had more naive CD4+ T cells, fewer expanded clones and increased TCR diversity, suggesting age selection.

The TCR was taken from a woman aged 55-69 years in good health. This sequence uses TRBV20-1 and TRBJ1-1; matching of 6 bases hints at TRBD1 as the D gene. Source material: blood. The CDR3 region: CSALGGTPSNTEAFF. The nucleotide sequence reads TGCAGTGCTCTCGGGGGGACACCTTCGAACACTGAAGCTTTCTTT.